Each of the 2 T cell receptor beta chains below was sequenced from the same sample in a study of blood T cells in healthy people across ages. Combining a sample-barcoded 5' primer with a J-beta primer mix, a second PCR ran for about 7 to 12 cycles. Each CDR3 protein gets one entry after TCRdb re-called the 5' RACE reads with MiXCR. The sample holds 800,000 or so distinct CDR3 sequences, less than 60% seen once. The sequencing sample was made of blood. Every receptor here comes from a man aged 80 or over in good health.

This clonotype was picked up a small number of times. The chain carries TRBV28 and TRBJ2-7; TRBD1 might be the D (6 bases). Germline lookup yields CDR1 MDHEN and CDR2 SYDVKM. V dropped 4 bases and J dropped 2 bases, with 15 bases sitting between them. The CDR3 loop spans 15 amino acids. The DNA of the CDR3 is TGTGCCAGCAGTTCCCGGGACAAACTTACCTACGAGCAGTACTTC. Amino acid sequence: CASSSRDKLTYEQYF.

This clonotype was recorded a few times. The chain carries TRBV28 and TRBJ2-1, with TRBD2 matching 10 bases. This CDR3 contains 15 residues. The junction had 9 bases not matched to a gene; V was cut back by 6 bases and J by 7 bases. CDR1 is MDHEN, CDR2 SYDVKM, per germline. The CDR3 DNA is TGTGCCAGCAGACACAGCGGGAGGGTTTCAAATGAGCAGTTCTTC. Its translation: CASRHSGRVSNEQFF.